What follows is one T cell receptor (beta chain) and its context. Its antigen is as yet unknown. TCRdb's copy holds only in-frame clones and misses some; the assay was immunoSEQ multiplex PCR. This sample has under 2,500,000 clones, with more than 90% found just once. The CDR3 length is 15 residues. V shed 4 bases, J shed 0 bases, and the junction held 5 bases outside the gene matches. Looked up from germline, CDR1 is MDHEN and CDR2 is SYDVKM. The entry originates in a study of shared clonotypes between healthy human individuals. Overall study context: The donors, a couple of women and a few men, were aged 18 to 49. Each donor contributed plates that comprised three CD4 naive, three CD4 memory, two CD8 naive and one CD8 memory. General study findings and limits: Generation of non-shared clonotypes was less probable than generation of clonotypes shared by all four donors. Blood alone was sampled, and tissue repertoires likely differ.

This TCR derives from a young man in good health. The chain couples TRBV28 to TRBJ2-7, with TRBD1 matching over 8 bases. What was sequenced was naive CD4+ T cells sorted from blood. Regarding subset: CD45RA+ positively selected. The CDR3, as DNA: TGTGCCAGCAGTTCAGGGACAGGACCCTCCTACGAGCAGTACTTC. Its translation: CASSSGTGPSYEQYF.